The count of the clone carrying this T cell receptor (beta chain) is one. Naive CD8 cells lacked CD45RO and underwent positive selection for CCR7, leaving out terminally differentiated effector memory CD45RA+ cells. All donors qualified as healthy HIV-negative adults and had experienced no recent acute infections or vaccinations. The method was immunoSEQ multiplex PCR; TCRdb's version includes in-frame clones alone and lacks a portion of them. Among more than 2 million clones listed, approximately 94% were seen once. Germline assignment: CDR1 LNHDA and CDR2 SQIVND (reference sequence). The CDR3 sequence is 14 residues long. V lost 7 bases to trimming and J lost 6 bases, with 17 bases between them. This sample was taken from a study of shared clonotypes between healthy human individuals. Across the study: The cohort comprised two women and a few men. Their ages spanned 18 to 49 years.

The source is a man between 18 and 35 years old in good health. The sample was naive CD8+ T cells sorted from blood. The chain combines TRBV19 with TRBJ2-3, with D perhaps TRBD2 (6 bases). The CDR3 DNA reads TGTGCCAGTATGGGGAGGAGAGGTGGGGATACGCAGTATTTT. Translating gives CASMGRRGGDTQYF.